The 28 T cell receptor beta chains presented below share a single source sample, sequenced in a study of cytomegalovirus exposure and HLA in healthy donors. Measured with immunoSEQ multiplex PCR; TCRdb has only the in-frame clones, and not every one. The sample gives 100,000 to 120,000 clones, around 85% of which show up once; about 3% is in the top ten. Input material: PBMCs. Receptors originate from a woman between 18 and 29 years old in good health and CMV-seronegative.

V is TRBV10-3 and J is TRBJ2-1, with 7 nucleotides matching TRBD2. Unmatched junction bases numbered 11, after V lost 3 bases and J lost 0 bases. The CDR3 extends over 18 amino acids. Germline CDR1 reads ENHRY; CDR2 reads SYGVKD. CDR3 sequence: CAISDSGRAGSSYNEQFF. The CDR3 bases are TGTGCCATCAGTGATTCGGGGAGGGCGGGAAGCTCCTACAATGAGCAGTTCTTC.

The chain couples TRBV29-1 to TRBJ2-1; 9 bases agree with TRBD1. Unmatched junction bases numbered 3, after V lost 5 bases and J lost 1 base. This CDR3 has 14 residues. CDR1 SQVTM and CDR2 ANQGSEA come from the germline V gene. The CDR3 coding sequence is TGCAGCGTTTTCGGACAGGGGTCCTACAATGAGCAGTTCTTC. Protein sequence: CSVFGQGSYNEQFF.

This sequence joins TRBV4-1 and TRBJ1-4; the D is unclear. Germline lookup yields CDR1 MGHRA and CDR2 YSYEKL. The germline V and J ends were trimmed by 2 bases and 2 bases, with 9 bases remaining between them. The CDR3 length is 15 residues. The CDR3 reads CASSQNRDTNEKLFF. In nucleotides, the CDR3 is TGCGCCAGCAGCCAAAACAGAGATACTAATGAAAAACTGTTTTTT.

This clone was seen a handful of times. This rearrangement joins TRBV6-5 to TRBJ2-7; 9 nucleotides line up with TRBD1. V dropped 6 bases and J dropped 0; count of bases not matched to a gene: 6. The CDR3 covers 15 residues. The germline gives CDR1 MNHEY, CDR2 SVGAGI. The CDR3 is CASRRGTGSSYEQYF. The CDR3 coding sequence is TGTGCCAGCAGGCGCGGGACAGGGAGCTCCTACGAGCAGTACTTC.

The rearrangement uses TRBV4-1 and TRBJ1-5; D uncertain. This CDR3 has 13 residues. The V gene's germline CDR1 is MGHRA and CDR2 YSYEKL. With 0 bases removed from V and 4 bases from J, the gap between germline ends came to 4 bases. The DNA for the CDR3 is TGCGCCAGCAGCCAAGATCGGAATCAGCCCCAGCATTTT. This gives the protein CASSQDRNQPQHF.

The chain is built from TRBV19 and TRBJ2-2; 10 nucleotides match TRBD1. The CDR3 consists of 14 residues. The germline CDR1 and CDR2 sequences are LNHDA and SQIVND (reference sequence). V was pared by 7 bases and J by 5 bases, with 4 bases of the junction left unmatched. CDR3 protein: CASIRTGGTGELFF. CDR3 bases: TGTGCCAGTATCAGGACAGGGGGTACCGGGGAGCTGTTTTTT.

The chain has TRBV5-1 and TRBJ2-1; 9 bases are shared with TRBD2. Germline V lookup: CDR1 SGHRS, CDR2 YFSETQ. After removal of 0 bases from V and 10 bases from J, the junction contained 8 bases not matched to a gene. The CDR3 length is 15 residues. CDR3 nucleotide sequence: TGCGCCAGCAGCTTGGCGCTTCGGACTAGCGCAGAGCAGTTCTTC. Translation gives CASSLALRTSAEQFF.

V gene TRBV9 combines with J gene TRBJ1-6; 7 bases are a match to TRBD1. CDR1 SGDLS and CDR2 YYNGEE come from the germline V gene. CDR3 length: 15 amino acids. The junction had 4 bases not matched to a gene; V was cut back by 3 bases and J by 4 bases. CDR3 DNA sequence: TGTGCCAGCAGCGAACAGGGGTTTTATAATTCACCCCTCCACTTT. Its translation: CASSEQGFYNSPLHF.

This clone was recorded once. The rearrangement uses TRBV2 and TRBJ2-1, with 10 bases aligning to TRBD2. Losses at the gene ends were 8 bases for V and 0 bases for J; bases not matched to a gene: 4. The V gene's germline CDR1 is SNHLY and CDR2 FYNNEI. The CDR3 is 15 amino acids. In DNA, the CDR3 is TGTGCCAGCGGGGCTAGCGGGAGCTCCTACAATGAGCAGTTCTTC. Translation: CASGASGSSYNEQFF.

The rearrangement joins TRBV13 to TRBJ1-6, with D unresolved. Germline V gene lookup returns CDR1 PRHDT and CDR2 FYEKMQ (reference sequence). This CDR3 has 14 residues. Trimming shortened V by 5 bases and J by 5 bases, and 10 bases separated the two germline ends. The CDR3: CASSQPDNNSPLHF. For the CDR3, the DNA is TGTGCCAGCAGCCAACCAGATAATAATTCACCCCTCCACTTT. Full variable domain (outside the CDR3, taken from reference TRBV13 and TRBJ1-6): AAGVIQSPRHLIKEKRETATLKCYPIPRHDTVYWYQQGPGQDPQFLISFYEKMQSDKGSIPDRFSAQQFSDYHSELNMSSLELGDSALYFCASSQPDNNSPLHFGNGTRLTVT.

This clone was detected only a few times. The rearrangement links TRBV28 to TRBJ2-3, with D possibly TRBD2 on 6 matching bases. Trimming removed 5 bases at V and 5 bases at J, with 14 bases between. CDR1 and CDR2 from the germline V gene are MDHEN and SYDVKM. The length of the CDR3 is 14 residues. CDR3 in amino acids: CASSPLAGRDTQYF. The CDR3 region has the DNA TGTGCCAGCAGTCCCCTCGCGGGGCGAGATACGCAGTATTTT.

The chain recombines TRBV12-5 with TRBJ1-2; D gene ambiguous. The germline CDR1 and CDR2 sequences are LGHNT and FRNRAP. CDR3 size: 14 residues. V was clipped by 0 bases and J by 8 bases, with 13 bases between them. As DNA, the CDR3 is TGTGCTAGTGGTTTGGTACCCAGCGAAAGGGGCTACACCTTC. Its protein product is CASGLVPSERGYTF. Supplemented by reference TRBV12-5 and TRBJ1-2, the full variable domain reads DARVTQTPRHKVTEMGQEVTMRCQPILGHNTVFWYRQTMMQGLELLAYFRNRAPLDDSGMPKDRFSAEMPDATLATLKIQPSEPRDSAVYFCASGLVPSERGYTFGSGTRLTVV.

The chain links TRBV12-5 to TRBJ1-5; D is unresolved. The CDR3 is 18 amino acids. Germline CDR1 reads LGHNT; CDR2 reads FRNRAP. Trimming left V 0 bases short and J 3 bases short, with 18 bases between. CDR3 sequence reads: CASGLVRPNDNNNQPQHF. The CDR3 nucleotides are TGTGCTAGTGGTTTGGTCCGCCCCAACGACAATAACAATCAGCCCCAGCATTTT. Together with reference TRBV12-5 and TRBJ1-5, the CDR3 gives the full variable domain: DARVTQTPRHKVTEMGQEVTMRCQPILGHNTVFWYRQTMMQGLELLAYFRNRAPLDDSGMPKDRFSAEMPDATLATLKIQPSEPRDSAVYFCASGLVRPNDNNNQPQHFGDGTRLSIL.

The chain uses TRBV30 and TRBJ2-6; 7 bases line up with TRBD1. Germline V gives CDR1 GTSNPN, CDR2 SVGIG (reference sequence). V lost 0 bases, J lost 4 bases, and 6 bases stayed unmatched. This CDR3 has 16 residues. CDR3: CAWSVNRGAGANVLTF. CDR3 bases: TGTGCCTGGAGTGTAAACAGGGGAGCCGGGGCCAACGTCCTGACTTTC.

The chain combines TRBV7-6 with TRBJ2-7; 10 bases fit TRBD1. The V gene's germline CDR1 is SGHVS and CDR2 FNYEAQ. The CDR3 length is 17 residues. V dropped 5 bases and J dropped 5; count of bases not matched to a gene: 15. The CDR3 spells CASSPGQGSPFYHEQYF. CDR3 bases: TGTGCCAGCAGCCCGGGACAGGGGAGTCCCTTTTACCACGAGCAGTACTTC. The full variable domain, in which reference TRBV7-6 and TRBJ2-7 provide the parts outside the CDR3, is GAGVSQSPRYKVTKRGQDVALRCDPISGHVSLYWYRQALGQGPEFLTYFNYEAQQDKSGLPNDRFSAERPEGSISTLTIQRTEQRDSAMYRCASSPGQGSPFYHEQYFGPGTRLTVT.

V and J are TRBV19 and TRBJ1-2; no clear D gene. The V end lost 3 bases, the J end lost 4 bases, and 21 bases lay between the germline ends. CDR1 and CDR2 (germline): LNHDA, SQIVND (reference sequence). This CDR3 has 17 amino acids. The CDR3 sequence: CASSIRIRRGEGYGYTF. The DNA of the CDR3 is TGTGCCAGTAGTATCCGAATCCGACGGGGAGAGGGCTATGGCTACACCTTC.

This clone was recorded only once. The chain combines TRBV6-4 with TRBJ2-1; D gene uncertain. V was cut by 8 bases and J by 5 bases, with 13 bases left in between. The CDR3 runs to 13 residues. CDR1 is MRHNA, CDR2 SNTAGT, per germline. The CDR3 region has the DNA TGTGCCAGCTGGCCACCTTCCCACAATGAGCAGTTCTTC. Translating it yields CASWPPSHNEQFF.

The chain couples TRBV2 to TRBJ1-4; the match to TRBD1 covers 7 bases. The CDR3 has 15 residues. Germline trimming cut 4 bases from V and 6 bases from J; bases unmatched to any gene: 8. Germline V gene lookup returns CDR1 SNHLY and CDR2 FYNNEI. The CDR3 here is CASSVGWQGDEKLFF. The CDR3 nucleotides read TGTGCCAGCAGTGTAGGATGGCAGGGGGATGAAAAACTGTTTTTT.

The genes are TRBV6-1 and TRBJ1-6; 8 bases are shared with TRBD1. The germline gives CDR1 MNHNS, CDR2 SASEGT. After removal of 5 bases from V and 10 bases from J, the junction contained 7 bases not matched to a gene. This CDR3 spans 14 amino acids. CDR3 region: CASSPTTGDSPLHF. Here the CDR3 DNA reads TGTGCCAGCAGTCCAACGACAGGGGACTCACCCCTCCACTTT.

The rearrangement uses TRBV14 and TRBJ2-7, with D perhaps matching TRBD2 (5 bases). CDR3 size: 16 residues. Germline loops: CDR1 SGHDN, CDR2 FVKESK. The V and J ends lost 2 bases and 6 bases respectively, with 20 bases between them. The CDR3 spells CASSQSKDPRGGEQYF. In DNA form, the CDR3 reads TGTGCCAGCAGCCAATCCAAGGACCCGCGAGGAGGCGAGCAGTACTTC.

In nucleotides, the CDR3 is TGTGCCAGCAGTGAATTTGGACAGGTCGGGGCCGGGGCAGATACGCAGTATTTT. Its protein product is CASSEFGQVGAGADTQYF. The V gene is TRBV2, the J gene TRBJ2-3; the match to TRBD1 covers 7 bases. Germline V lookup: CDR1 SNHLY, CDR2 FYNNEI. CDR3 length equals 18 residues. The trim removed 2 bases at V and 4 bases at J, leaving 15 bases unmatched.

The rearrangement uses TRBV6-5 and TRBJ1-2; TRBD1 is a possible D gene (5 bases). The ends were cut back, 5 bases at V and 8 bases at J, with 15 bases in the middle. This CDR3 is 13 amino acids long. Germline-derived CDR1 and CDR2 are MNHEY and SVGAGI. The DNA for the CDR3 is TGTGCCAGCAGTACCGGGACTGTGGGAGGCTACACCTTC. This translates into CASSTGTVGGYTF.

The chain couples TRBV27 to TRBJ1-2; D unclear. The CDR3 is 14 amino acids. Per germline, CDR1 MNHEY and CDR2 SMNVEV (reference sequence). The V end lost 2 bases, the J end lost 4 bases, and 11 bases lay between the germline ends. CDR3 DNA: TGTGCCAGCAGTTTAGGAGTTACCAGCTATGGCTACACCTTC. Translation gives CASSLGVTSYGYTF.

The rearrangement uses TRBV6-1 and TRBJ1-5, with D uncertain. Trimming left V 2 bases short and J 6 bases short, with 11 bases between. CDR3 length equals 14 residues. CDR1 is MNHNS and CDR2 is SASEGT in the germline V gene. The CDR3 protein is CASSEWPTGQPQHF. The CDR3, as DNA: TGTGCCAGCAGTGAATGGCCCACGGGTCAGCCCCAGCATTTT.

The gene calls are TRBV6-4 and TRBJ2-1, with 12 bases matching TRBD2. Germline V CDR1 and CDR2: MRHNA, SNTAGT. CDR3 size: 14 residues. Germline trimming cut 4 bases from V and 10 bases from J; bases unmatched to any gene: 5. CDR3 sequence reads: CASSALAGGGEQFF. The CDR3 DNA is TGTGCCAGCAGTGCACTAGCGGGGGGAGGGGAGCAGTTCTTC.

The chain combines TRBV18 with TRBJ2-1; TRBD2 agrees at 10 bases. The CDR3 covers 15 residues. The germline V gene has CDR1 KGHSH and CDR2 LQKENI. The junction had 4 bases not matched to a gene; V was cut back by 4 bases and J by 4 bases. As DNA, the CDR3 is TGTGCCAGCTCACGGGGACTAGCGACATACAATGAGCAGTTCTTC. Encoded protein: CASSRGLATYNEQFF.

V and J are TRBV19 and TRBJ2-7, with TRBD2 as a possible D gene (6 bases). The germline gives CDR1 LNHDA, CDR2 SQIVND (reference sequence). This CDR3 has 11 residues. With 9 bases removed from V and 4 bases from J, the gap between germline ends came to 10 bases. The CDR3 DNA reads TGTGCCAGCGGGGGAGGATACGAGCAGTACTTC. Translated: CASGGGYEQYF. Full variable domain (rest looked up from reference TRBV19 and TRBJ2-7): DGGITQSPKYLFRKEGQNVTLSCEQNLNHDAMYWYRQDPGQGLRLIYYSQIVNDFQKGDIAEGYSVSREKKESFPLTVTSAQKNPTAFYLCASGGGYEQYFGPGTRLTVT.

The chain links TRBV21-1 to TRBJ1-1. TRBV21-1 is deemed a pseudogene. The CDR3 spans 14 residues. The CDR3 loop reads CASSSRGMNTEAFF. CDR3 in DNA: TGTGCCAGCAGCTCTCGGGGTATGAACACTGAAGCTTTCTTT.